The 30 T cell receptor beta chains below come from one sample, sequenced in a study of shared clonotypes between healthy human individuals. Clones were read by immunoSEQ multiplex PCR, and TCRdb kept only the in-frame ones, dropping some. The repertoire consists of a few million clones, with approximately 94% occurring once and the leading ten covering 0.13%. Sequenced: naive CD4+ T cells sorted from blood. The subset was: CD45RA+ positively selected. The source of these receptors is a man aged 18 to 30 in good health.

V and J are TRBV5-1 and TRBJ2-2; D unclear. Germline lookup yields CDR1 SGHRS and CDR2 YFSETQ. This CDR3 region has 13 residues. Trimming stripped 4 bases from V and 5 bases from J, with 9 bases between. The chain's CDR3 is CASSPVPTGELFF. The DNA for the CDR3 is TGCGCCAGCAGCCCTGTACCTACCGGGGAGCTGTTTTTT.

This clone was observed once. The V call is TRBV25-1, the J call TRBJ1-5; tentatively, D is TRBD1 (5 bases). CDR3 length equals 15 residues. Trimming removed 4 bases from V and 2 bases from J, with 12 bases in between. Germline V gene lookup returns CDR1 MGHDK and CDR2 SYGVNS. This CDR3 is CASSGQGHGNQPQHF. The CDR3 DNA is TGTGCCAGCAGTGGCCAAGGACACGGCAATCAGCCCCAGCATTTT. Using reference TRBV25-1 and TRBJ1-5 for the parts outside the CDR3, the full variable domain is EADIYQTPRYLVIGTGKKITLECSQTMGHDKMYWYQQDPGMELHLIHYSYGVNSTEKGDLSSESTVSRIRTEHFPLTLESARPSHTSQYLCASSGQGHGNQPQHFGDGTRLSIL.

CDR3 nucleotide sequence: TGTGCCAGCTCACCCCGAGGGGCTAACACTGAAGCTTTCTTT. Translated: CASSPRGANTEAFF. The chain employs TRBV18 and TRBJ1-1, with D perhaps TRBD1 (5 bases). The V gene's germline CDR1 is KGHSH and CDR2 LQKENI. There are 14 residues in the CDR3. The V gene lost 3 bases and the J gene lost 2 bases, with 10 bases spanning the gap.

This rearrangement joins TRBV7-2 to TRBJ2-3, with 12 bases aligning to TRBD2. The CDR3 length is 16 residues. Germline CDR1 reads SGHTA; CDR2 reads FQGNSA. The J segment lost 7 bases and the V segment lost 1 base, leaving 6 bases of the junction unmatched. The CDR3 sequence: CASSLDLAGGPYTQYF. In DNA form, the CDR3 reads TGTGCCAGCAGCTTAGACCTAGCGGGGGGGCCATATACGCAGTATTTT.

In regard to this clone: In the same sample, other DNA sequences code for this CDR3. The genes are TRBV6-5 and TRBJ2-7; 12 bases map to TRBD1. The CDR3 is 14 residues long. Germline V gene sequence: CDR1 MNHEY, CDR2 SVGAGI. The J segment lost 7 bases and the V segment lost 6 bases, leaving 7 bases of the junction unmatched. CDR3: CASRLGQGAGEQYF. CDR3 in DNA: TGTGCCAGCAGACTGGGACAGGGGGCGGGGGAGCAGTACTTC.

V and J are TRBV19 and TRBJ1-5; D is perhaps TRBD1 (6 bases). This CDR3 contains 15 residues. Between the trimmed V and J ends, which lost 7 bases and 6 bases, there was a span of 19 bases. Germline lookup yields CDR1 LNHDA and CDR2 SQIVND (reference sequence). The CDR3 protein is CASTSGAIPGQPQHF. The DNA of the CDR3 is TGTGCCAGTACCTCGGGGGCCATACCGGGTCAGCCCCAGCATTTT.

This sequence joins TRBV30 and TRBJ1-2; D gene unclear. V was shortened by 7 bases and J by 4 bases, with 13 bases between the two germline ends. The CDR3 consists of 12 residues. The germline CDR1 and CDR2 sequences are GTSNPN and SVGIG (reference sequence). CDR3 loop: CASGGVSYGYTF. The CDR3 nucleotides are TGTGCCTCTGGCGGGGTCTCCTATGGCTACACCTTC.

As concerns this clone: This specimen includes other DNA sequences encoding the same CDR3. The chain is built from TRBV30 and TRBJ2-2; D is ambiguous. Trimming pared 3 bases from V and 6 bases from J, leaving 14 bases between. CDR1 is GTSNPN, CDR2 SVGIG, per germline (reference sequence). The CDR3 has 14 amino acids. The CDR3 here is CAWSVSRGAGELFF. The CDR3 bases are TGTGCCTGGAGCGTCAGCCGAGGCGCCGGGGAGCTGTTTTTT.

The chain recombines TRBV19 with TRBJ2-2; 8 positions agree with TRBD2. Germline lookup yields CDR1 LNHDA and CDR2 SQIVND (reference sequence). V was pared by 3 bases and J by 5 bases, with 5 bases of the junction left unmatched. The CDR3 runs to 15 residues. CDR3 DNA: TGTGCCAGTAGTATCCTAGGACTAGCAACCGGGGAGCTGTTTTTT. Its translation: CASSILGLATGELFF.

Concerning this clone: The junction differs from germline at one of its ends, possibly a read error. The chain joins TRBV2 to TRBJ2-7, with D perhaps TRBD1 (5 bases). This CDR3 comprises 16 residues. Per the germline V gene, CDR1 is SNHLY and CDR2 is FYNNEI. The CDR3 DNA sequence: TGTGCCAGCAGTGAAAGACAGCTAAAAACCTCCTCCGAGCAGTACTTC. This sequence encodes CASSERQLKTSSEQYF.

This clone was recorded once. The V call is TRBV19, the J call TRBJ1-1; 7 bases agree with TRBD1. Looked up from germline, CDR1 is LNHDA and CDR2 is SQIVND (reference sequence). CDR3 length: 15 residues. V trimming: 3 bases; J trimming: 3 bases; junction bases outside the gene matches: 7. The CDR3 DNA is TGTGCCAGTAGTATGGTTACAGGGGCCTACACTGAAGCTTTCTTT. Amino acid sequence: CASSMVTGAYTEAFF.

V usage is TRBV5-1 and J usage is TRBJ2-5; perhaps TRBD2 as D (6 bases). The V end was cut by 2 bases, the J end by 1 base, with 9 bases between. Germline V gene sequence: CDR1 SGHRS, CDR2 YFSETQ. The length of the CDR3 is 14 residues. The CDR3 bases are TGCGCCAGCAGCTTAATAGCGGTCCAAGAGACCCAGTACTTC. Amino acid sequence: CASSLIAVQETQYF. Complete variable domain (other parts from reference TRBV5-1 and TRBJ2-5): KAGVTQTPRYLIKTRGQQVTLSCSPISGHRSVSWYQQTPGQGLQFLFEYFSETQRNKGNFPGRFSGRQFSNSRSEMNVSTLELGDSALYLCASSLIAVQETQYFGPGTRLLVL.

V gene TRBV6-1 combines with J gene TRBJ1-4; 10 bases line up with TRBD1. Trimming took 6 bases from V and 10 from J; bases not matched to a gene: 20. The CDR3 length is 18 residues. Germline CDR1 is MNHNS and CDR2 is SASEGT. CDR3 in amino acids: CASRESVIDRGPMVKLFF. In DNA, the CDR3 is TGTGCCAGCAGAGAATCTGTGATTGACAGGGGGCCGATGGTAAAACTGTTTTTT.

V usage is TRBV7-2 and J usage is TRBJ2-5; 7 bases align to TRBD2. The CDR3 totals 14 residues. After removal of 5 bases from V and 6 bases from J, the junction contained 9 bases not matched to a gene. CDR1 and CDR2 from the germline V gene are SGHTA and FQGNSA. The CDR3 DNA reads TGTGCCAGCAGCCAAAGGGGCGGGAGTAAGACCCAGTACTTC. It codes for CASSQRGGSKTQYF. Together with reference TRBV7-2 and TRBJ2-5, the CDR3 gives the full variable domain: GAGVSQSPSNKVTEKGKDVELRCDPISGHTALYWYRQSLGQGLEFLIYFQGNSAPDKSGLPSDRFSAERTGGSVSTLTIQRTQQEDSAVYLCASSQRGGSKTQYFGPGTRLLVL.

V and J are TRBV9 and TRBJ2-1; TRBD1 aligns across 10 bases. V lost 0 bases and J lost 1; bases outside the gene matches: 4. This CDR3 is built from 17 residues. Germline CDR1 SGDLS, CDR2 YYNGEE. CDR3 protein: CASSVEGDRGSYNEQFF. DNA for the CDR3: TGTGCCAGCAGCGTAGAGGGGGACAGGGGTTCCTACAATGAGCAGTTCTTC.

The gene calls are TRBV27 and TRBJ2-7; D perhaps matches TRBD1 (9 bases). This CDR3 spans 14 amino acids. CDR1 and CDR2 (germline): MNHEY, SMNVEV (reference sequence). The V end lost 8 bases, the J end lost 2 bases, and 16 bases lay between the germline ends. CDR3 residues: CASRGGTGPYEQYF. CDR3 in DNA: TGTGCCAGCCGGGGGGGGACAGGGCCCTACGAGCAGTACTTC.

The chain uses TRBV5-6 and TRBJ2-7, with 7 nucleotides matching TRBD1. This CDR3 is 14 amino acids long. The V gene end was trimmed by 4 bases and the J gene end by 1 base; junction bases not matched to a gene: 5. The germline gives CDR1 SGHDT, CDR2 YYEEEE. The DNA for the CDR3 is TGTGCCAGCAGCGGGGGACAGAAGTCCTACGAGCAGTACTTC. It is translated as CASSGGQKSYEQYF.

The chain carries TRBV27 and TRBJ2-1; a weak D match, TRBD2 (6 bases). The CDR3 runs to 13 residues. Trimming shortened V by 4 bases and J by 4 bases, and 8 bases separated the two germline ends. Germline values: CDR1 MNHEY, CDR2 SMNVEV (reference sequence). CDR3 in amino acids: CASSWGVYNEQFF. CDR3 nucleotide sequence: TGTGCCAGCAGTTGGGGGGTATACAATGAGCAGTTCTTC.

The chain combines TRBV10-3 with TRBJ1-1; D possibly corresponds to TRBD1 (6 bases). This CDR3 region has 14 residues. V lost 0 bases and J 6 bases, leaving 11 bases between the germline ends. Germline V lookup: CDR1 ENHRY, CDR2 SYGVKD. CDR3 in DNA: TGTGCCATCAGTGAGTCGTCAGGGGAACCTGAAGCTTTCTTT. It codes for CAISESSGEPEAFF.

This chain joins TRBV4-1 and TRBJ2-1, with 7 bases lining up with TRBD2. Germline CDR1 reads MGHRA; CDR2 reads YSYEKL. With 4 bases clipped from V and 6 bases from J, the junction kept 9 bases outside the gene matches. CDR3 size: 15 residues. Here the CDR3 DNA reads TGCGCCAGCAGCCCACCGGGACTACGGGTCAATGAGCAGTTCTTC. Its translation is CASSPPGLRVNEQFF.

This sequence joins TRBV7-8 and TRBJ2-7; D unclear. Trimming shortened V by 5 bases and J by 0 bases, and 14 bases separated the two germline ends. The CDR3 spans 15 residues. CDR1 and CDR2 from the germline V gene are SGHVS and FQNEAQ. CDR3 nucleotides: TGTGCCAGCAGCGATAAGCAAACCCTCTCCTACGAGCAGTACTTC. Protein: CASSDKQTLSYEQYF. Looking up the rest from reference TRBV7-8 and TRBJ2-7 gives the full variable domain: GAGVSQSPRYKVAKRGQDVALRCDPISGHVSLFWYQQALGQGPEFLTYFQNEAQLDKSGLPSDRFFAERPEGSVSTLKIQRTQQEDSAVYLCASSDKQTLSYEQYFGPGTRLTVT.

The chain uses TRBV6-5 and TRBJ2-2; D is undetermined. CDR3 length: 13 residues. Germline CDR1 and CDR2: MNHEY and SVGAGI. V was trimmed by 5 bases and J by 7 bases, leaving 11 bases between them. CDR3 coding DNA: TGTGCCAGCAGTCCTCTTCCAGGCGGGGAGCTGTTTTTT. Its translation is CASSPLPGGELFF.

The V gene is TRBV29-1, the J gene TRBJ2-1; weak D call: TRBD2 (7 bases). V lost 3 bases to trimming and J lost 2 bases, with 11 bases between them. The germline CDR1 and CDR2 sequences are SQVTM and ANQGSEA. This CDR3 spans 14 amino acids. CDR3 bases: TGCAGCGTTGAGGCGGGGGCCACCTACAATGAGCAGTTCTTC. As protein: CSVEAGATYNEQFF.

The genes are TRBV6-5 and TRBJ1-5; 7 bases agree with TRBD1. This CDR3 spans 15 amino acids. Trimming at V came to 6 bases and at J to 0 bases, leaving 5 bases not matched to a gene. Looked up from germline, CDR1 is MNHEY and CDR2 is SVGAGI. CDR3 sequence (DNA): TGTGCCAGCAGACCCCAGGGGGGTAGCAATCAGCCCCAGCATTTT. Translation: CASRPQGGSNQPQHF.

Points on this clone: The conserved final phenylalanine or tryptophan is absent from the CDR3, which likely points to a read error. The gene calls are TRBV6-1 and TRBJ1-6; TRBD1 is a possible D gene (6 bases). CDR3 length: 15 residues. CDR1 and CDR2 from the germline V gene are MNHNS and SASEGT. Trimming pared 7 bases from V and 8 bases from J, leaving 18 bases between. The CDR3 protein is CASNLGGHPDSPLHL. As DNA, the CDR3 is TGTGCCAGCAACTTAGGGGGACATCCAGATTCACCCCTCCACCTT.

The V call is TRBV6-5, the J call TRBJ2-7; tentative D call: TRBD1 (5 bases). The germline CDR1 and CDR2 sequences are MNHEY and SVGAGI. The CDR3 is made up of 15 amino acids. V was shortened by 0 bases and J by 1 base, with 10 bases between the two germline ends. The CDR3 sequence: CASSYSGAWSYEQYF. CDR3 bases: TGTGCCAGCAGTTACTCAGGGGCTTGGTCCTACGAGCAGTACTTC.

This rearrangement joins TRBV18 to TRBJ2-7, with a tentative D call TRBD2 (6 bases). From germline, CDR1 is KGHSH and CDR2 LQKENI. This CDR3 is 14 amino acids long. Trimming took off 1 base at V and 5 bases at J, with 12 bases between the two ends. The CDR3 DNA is TGTGCCAGCTCACCACGGGGGGTCGAACACGAGCAGTACTTC. It yields the protein CASSPRGVEHEQYF.

The V and J genes are TRBV27 and TRBJ1-6, with D perhaps matching TRBD1 (5 bases). Trimming removed 2 bases at V and 3 bases at J, with 8 bases between. CDR3 length: 15 amino acids. CDR1 and CDR2 (germline): MNHEY, SMNVEV (reference sequence). The CDR3 region is CASSLAQVYNSPLHF. In nucleotides, the CDR3 is TGTGCCAGCAGTTTAGCACAGGTCTATAATTCACCCCTCCACTTT.

A word on this clone: Other DNA sequences in the sample encode the same CDR3. The chain combines TRBV4-1 with TRBJ2-3, with D hard to call. Germline CDR1 and CDR2: MGHRA and YSYEKL. V was pared by 3 bases and J by 1 base, with 5 bases between. This CDR3 comprises 13 residues. CDR3 region: CASSQQGTDTQYF. In nucleotides, the CDR3 is TGCGCCAGCAGCCAGCAGGGCACAGATACGCAGTATTTT.

The rearrangement uses TRBV18 and TRBJ1-2; D unclear. V lost 3 bases and J lost 6, with 14 bases in between. In germline, CDR1 is KGHSH, CDR2 LQKENI. The CDR3 runs to 14 residues. CDR3: CASSPDTGPNGYTF. DNA of the CDR3: TGTGCCAGCTCACCTGACACCGGACCTAATGGCTACACCTTC.